This T cell receptor beta chain appears in the sequencing data of a study of blood T cell repertoires in COVID-19. Study-level information: Acute and convalescent COVID-19 samples came from the United States, Italy and Spain. Sources were T cells, B-cell-depleted T cells, or PBMCs; the material itself was cDNA or gDNA.

In the original analysis: The authors estimated nucleated cell counts from reference gene primer amplification. The data were produced by immunoSEQ multiplex PCR, yet TCRdb's version contains in-frame clones alone and is incomplete. The DNA was the basis for D and trimming; V, J and clone size are from that table. This table has over 120,000 clones, 80% to 90% appearing once. V lost 1 base and J 3 bases, leaving 10 bases between the germline ends. Looked up from germline, CDR1 is LNHDA and CDR2 is SQIVND (reference sequence). The CDR3 length is 14 residues. Sequenced: peripheral blood. The rearrangement uses TRBV19 and TRBJ2-7; the D is unclear. The TCR originated in a man in his 60s with active or convalescent COVID-19. The DNA of the CDR3 is TGTGCCAGTAGTATAGGAGGAATCCTCTACGAGCAGTACTTC. Its translation is CASSIGGILYEQYF.